A selection of T cell receptor beta chains follows, all from one sample in a study of blood T cells in healthy people across ages. TCRdb redid the calling of the 5' RACE reads with MiXCR, one entry per CDR3 protein. The table includes about 1 million distinct CDR3 sequences, 45% detected once. The sequencing input was blood. The receptors were gathered from a woman aged 60-70 years in good health. Both conserved end residues are part of each CDR3. A D gene is named only where the DNA matches it firmly. Some rows mark clone size as missing; the rest say once, few, many or name a class of expanded clone.

j_call | cdr3_length | clone_size | d_call | v_call | cdr3_aa | cdr3_nt
TRBJ2-3 | 18 | . | TRBD1 | TRBV28 | CASSLWDPSEGAPDTQYF | TGTGCCAGCAGTTTATGGGACCCTTCTGAGGGGGCGCCAGATACGCAGTATTTT
TRBJ1-6 | 15 | few | TRBD1 | TRBV6-6 | CASSPSGQGNSPLHF | TGTGCCAGCAGTCCCTCGGGACAGGGAAATTCACCCCTCCACTTT
TRBJ2-1 | 17 | . | TRBD2 | TRBV7-9 | CASSPKGLAGGNNEQFF | TGTGCCAGCAGCCCCAAGGGACTAGCGGGGGGGAACAATGAGCAGTTCTTC
TRBJ2-5 | 14 | few | . | TRBV25-1 | CASSNRARQETQYF | TGTGCCAGCAGTAACAGGGCGAGGCAAGAGACCCAGTACTTC
TRBJ2-3 | 19 | . | TRBD1 | TRBV7-9 | CASSDPDRDRGPGTDTQYF | TGTGCCAGCAGCGATCCTGACCGGGACAGGGGCCCCGGCACAGATACGCAGTATTTT
TRBJ2-1 | 13 | . | TRBD2 | TRBV20-1 | CSADAGLDTEQFF | TGCAGTGCTGATGCCGGACTAGACACTGAGCAGTTCTTC
TRBJ1-2 | 13 | few | TRBD1 | TRBV25-1 | CASSDGQANGYTF | TGTGCCAGCAGTGATGGACAGGCCAATGGCTACACCTTC
TRBJ1-4 | 15 | few | TRBD1 | TRBV7-6 | CASSSGTALNEKLFF | TGTGCCAGCAGCTCCGGGACAGCTCTTAATGAAAAACTGTTTTTT
TRBJ2-7 | 18 | . | . | TRBV2 | CASSEALTLWVSSYEQYF | TGTGCCAGCAGTGAAGCCTTGACGCTGTGGGTAAGCTCCTACGAGCAGTACTTC
TRBJ1-1 | 13 | . | . | TRBV20-1 | CSAAAAQNTEAFF | TGCAGTGCTGCGGCGGCACAGAACACTGAAGCTTTCTTT
TRBJ2-1 | 15 | few | TRBD2 | TRBV5-1 | CASSRWAGGPDEQFF | TGCGCCAGCAGTAGGTGGGCGGGAGGCCCAGATGAGCAGTTCTTC
TRBJ2-1 | 13 | . | TRBD2 | TRBV10-3 | CATASGSKQEQFF | TGTGCCACTGCTAGCGGGAGCAAGCAGGAGCAGTTCTTC
TRBJ2-7 | 14 | many | TRBD2 | TRBV7-3 | CASSTQRGSSEQYF | TGTGCCAGCAGCACCCAGCGGGGATCTTCCGAGCAGTACTTC
TRBJ1-2 | 10 | few | . | TRBV29-1 | CSVQEYGYTF | TGCAGCGTACAGGAGTATGGCTACACCTTC
TRBJ2-5 | 16 | . | TRBD1 | TRBV12-5 | CASRLRDRGNQETQYF | TGTGCTAGTCGACTGCGGGACAGGGGGAATCAAGAGACCCAGTACTTC
TRBJ2-3 | 15 | . | . | TRBV5-1 | CASSLTASSTDTQYF | TGCGCCAGCAGCTTAACAGCCTCTAGCACAGATACGCAGTATTTT
TRBJ1-5 | 17 | . | TRBD1 | TRBV7-9 | CASSLGQGGSSNQPQHF | TGTGCCAGCAGCTTGGGGCAGGGGGGGAGTAGCAATCAGCCCCAGCATTTT
TRBJ2-4 | 14 | many | . | TRBV2 | CASSERLAKNIQYF | TGTGCCAGCAGTGAACGCCTAGCCAAAAACATTCAGTACTTC
TRBJ1-1 | 17 | . | . | TRBV7-8 | CASSLARGEWGNTEAFF | TGTGCCAGCAGCTTAGCGCGAGGGGAGTGGGGGAACACTGAAGCTTTCTTT
TRBJ2-1 | 17 | . | TRBD2 | TRBV4-1 | CASSQVDMGLANNEQFF | TGCGCCAGCAGCCAAGTAGATATGGGACTAGCCAACAATGAGCAGTTCTTC
TRBJ2-7 | 12 | . | TRBD1 | TRBV27 | CASITGAGEQYF | TGTGCCAGCATAACAGGGGCGGGCGAGCAGTACTTC
TRBJ2-7 | 16 | few | . | TRBV9 | CASSLGPGQGSDEQYF | TGTGCCAGCAGCCTGGGACCGGGTCAGGGCTCGGACGAGCAGTACTTC
TRBJ2-7 | 13 | . | . | TRBV9 | CASSVGSESEQYF | TGTGCCAGCAGCGTAGGAAGCGAGAGCGAGCAGTACTTC
TRBJ2-1 | 15 | . | TRBD2 | TRBV10-3 | CAISFGTSEYNEQFF | TGTGCCATCAGTTTCGGGACTAGCGAATACAATGAGCAGTTCTTC